This passage covers 29 T cell receptor beta chains from one sample sequenced in a study of cytotoxic CD8 clonotypes in ibrutinib-treated CLL. Produced via immunoSEQ multiplex PCR; TCRdb's table is partial and in-frame only. There are 250,000 or so clones in the sample; roughly 70% occur only once, and 15% to 19% lies in the top ten. The specimen comprised PBMCs, sampled after 24 months of ibrutinib treatment. Source of these receptors: a human donor with chronic lymphocytic leukemia.

The rearrangement links TRBV28 to TRBJ2-3; 10 bases are a match to TRBD1. The CDR3 consists of 18 residues. Trimming took 6 bases from V and 4 from J; bases not matched to a gene: 16. Germline lookup yields CDR1 MDHEN and CDR2 SYDVKM. CDR3: CASSSGTGVGLDPDTQYF. The CDR3 bases are TGTGCCAGCAGCTCCGGGACAGGGGTCGGTCTAGATCCAGATACGCAGTATTTT.

The chain links TRBV27 to TRBJ2-7; 8 bases line up with TRBD1. The germline V gene has CDR1 MNHEY and CDR2 SMNVEV (reference sequence). Unmatched junction bases numbered 5, after V lost 5 bases and J lost 2 bases. The CDR3 covers 14 residues. The CDR3 sequence is CASSPGQAAYEQYF. CDR3 DNA sequence: TGTGCCAGCAGTCCGGGACAGGCGGCCTACGAGCAGTACTTC.

The V gene is TRBV1, the J gene TRBJ2-5; the table assigns TRBD2, which was not confirmed against the DNA. TRBV1 is a pseudogene segment. The CDR3 totals 18 residues. The CDR3 spells CTSSQDVPLAGAEETQYF. In DNA form, the CDR3 reads TGCACCAGCAGCCAAGATGTACCCCTAGCGGGGGCCGAAGAGACCCAGTACTTC.

This clone has more than one count but fewer than ten. The genes are TRBV7-3 and TRBJ2-1, with 8 bases fitting TRBD1. After removal of 5 bases from V and 6 bases from J, the junction contained 3 bases not matched to a gene. The length of the CDR3 is 13 residues. Germline V gives CDR1 SGHTA, CDR2 FQGTGA. CDR3 DNA: TGTGCCAGCAGCCCAGGGGGCGGCAATGAGCAGTTCTTC. Encoded protein: CASSPGGGNEQFF.

The chain carries TRBV30 and TRBJ1-3, with TRBD1 identical over 8 bases. Germline assignment: CDR1 GTSNPN and CDR2 SVGIG (reference sequence). The length of the CDR3 is 14 residues. V shed 4 bases and J 5 bases; nucleotides not matched to a gene: 7. CDR3 nucleotides: TGTGCCTGGACTTCAGGGGGCTTTAGAAACACCATATATTTT. It specifies CAWTSGGFRNTIYF.

The rearrangement joins TRBV10-2 to TRBJ2-7; a weak D match, TRBD1 (5 bases). Germline CDR1 reads WSHSY; CDR2 reads SAAADI. This CDR3 has 10 residues. With 5 bases removed from V and 7 bases from J, the gap between germline ends came to 6 bases. The CDR3 bases are TGCGCCAGCAGTAGGGGAGAGCAGTACTTC. This sequence encodes CASSRGEQYF.

This clone appeared a single time. The V call is TRBV5-4, the J call TRBJ2-7; D gene uncertain. Deletions cut 4 bases from V and 5 bases from J, with 13 bases between. The CDR3 runs 13 residues. In germline, CDR1 is SGHNT, CDR2 YYREEE (reference sequence). As DNA, the CDR3 is TGTGCCAGCAGCCATCGTAGCCAGCACGAGCAGTACTTC. Residues: CASSHRSQHEQYF.

This sequence joins TRBV6-5 and TRBJ2-5; TRBD2 aligns across 9 bases. The CDR3 is 14 residues long. Unmatched junction bases numbered 6, after V lost 6 bases and J lost 4 bases. Germline CDR1 and CDR2: MNHEY and SVGAGI. The CDR3 DNA sequence: TGTGCCAGCAGCGTAGCGGGAGAGAGAGAGACCCAGTACTTC. Protein product: CASSVAGERETQYF.

This chain joins TRBV2 and TRBJ2-2, with 11 nucleotides matching TRBD2. Germline CDR1 and CDR2: SNHLY and FYNNEI. This CDR3 is built from 21 residues. V gave up 2 bases and J gave up 6 bases; unmatched junction bases: 20. This CDR3 reads CASSEPRKTGEGLAEAGELFF. CDR3 coding DNA: TGTGCCAGCAGTGAACCAAGGAAGACAGGGGAGGGACTAGCGGAGGCCGGGGAGCTGTTTTTT.

This chain links TRBV11-2 with TRBJ2-7; tentatively, D is TRBD1 (6 bases). V dropped 4 bases and J dropped 2 bases, with 12 bases sitting between them. Germline lookup yields CDR1 SGHAT and CDR2 FQNNGV. This CDR3 has 14 residues. The CDR3 DNA sequence: TGTGCCAGCAGCTACGGGACACCCACCTACGAGCAGTACTTC. Translation gives CASSYGTPTYEQYF.

As for this clone: Other DNA sequences of this sample code for an identical CDR3. This rearrangement joins TRBV9 to TRBJ2-1, with a possible D match to TRBD1 (6 bases). The CDR3 sequence is 13 residues long. Trimming took off 3 bases at V and 4 bases at J, with 8 bases between the two ends. In germline, CDR1 is SGDLS, CDR2 YYNGEE. The CDR3 DNA is TGTGCCAGCAGCGCTGGACAGTACAATGAGCAGTTCTTC. The encoded protein is CASSAGQYNEQFF.

The CDR3 DNA reads as TGTGCCAGCTCACAACTAGCGGAGGGAGATACGCAGTATTTT. This gives the protein CASSQLAEGDTQYF. V is TRBV18 and J is TRBJ2-3, with 8 positions matching TRBD2. The CDR3 is made up of 14 amino acids. Germline V CDR1 and CDR2: KGHSH, LQKENI. V dropped 4 bases and J dropped 5; count of bases not matched to a gene: 5.

This clone was seen a handful of times. CDR3 sequence reads: CASSFDGTYGYTF. The CDR3 coding sequence is TGTGCCAGCAGTTTTGACGGCACCTATGGCTACACCTTC. The V call is TRBV27, the J call TRBJ1-2; D is undetermined. The CDR3 extends over 13 amino acids. The germline V and J ends were trimmed by 3 bases and 4 bases, with 9 bases remaining between them. Per germline, CDR1 MNHEY and CDR2 SMNVEV (reference sequence).

The genes are TRBV30 and TRBJ2-7; D possibly uses TRBD1 or TRBD2 (5 bases each). The CDR3 is made up of 14 amino acids. V shed 4 bases and J shed 1 base, with 14 bases lying between them. Germline values: CDR1 GTSNPN, CDR2 SVGIG (reference sequence). The DNA of the CDR3 is TGTGCCTGGAACGACGTCGGGACGTCCTACGAGCAGTACTTC. The encoded protein is CAWNDVGTSYEQYF.

The CDR3: CASSFAPKSTEAFF. CDR3 nucleotide sequence: TGTGCCAGCAGCTTCGCTCCCAAGAGCACTGAAGCTTTCTTT. This chain uses TRBV5-5 with TRBJ1-1; D unresolved. This CDR3 spans 14 amino acids. Germline CDR1 SGHKS, CDR2 YYEKEE (reference sequence). With 2 bases removed from V and 4 bases from J, the gap between germline ends came to 12 bases.

This sequence joins TRBV29-1 and TRBJ2-3; D is ambiguous. V lost 1 base, J lost 2 bases, and 10 bases lay in between. Germline V gene sequence: CDR1 SQVTM, CDR2 ANQGSEA. The CDR3 length is 14 residues. CDR3 loop: CSVEVWHLTDTQYF. The CDR3 nucleotides read TGCAGCGTTGAAGTTTGGCACCTCACAGATACGCAGTATTTT.

The V gene is TRBV29-1, the J gene TRBJ2-7; D could derive from TRBD1 or TRBD2 (7 bases each). CDR1 and CDR2 from the germline V gene are SQVTM and ANQGSEA. The CDR3 runs 13 residues. The V gene lost 6 bases and the J gene lost 6 bases, with 18 bases spanning the gap. This CDR3 reads CSVPQGGGGEQYF. The CDR3, as DNA: TGCAGCGTGCCCCAGGGAGGGGGCGGCGAGCAGTACTTC.

This chain connects TRBV20-1 to TRBJ2-1; unclear D gene. The V end was cut by 6 bases, the J end by 11 bases, with 14 bases between. The V gene's germline CDR1 is DFQATT and CDR2 SNEGSKA (reference sequence). This CDR3 is built from 11 residues. The CDR3 sequence: CSATTDVKQFF. CDR3 DNA sequence: TGCAGTGCCACCACGGACGTTAAGCAGTTCTTC.

As to this clone: One end of the junction is discordant with germline, which a read error may explain. The gene calls are TRBV4-2 and TRBJ2-5, with D perhaps TRBD2 (6 bases). The CDR3 contains 14 residues. From germline, CDR1 is LGHNA and CDR2 YNFKEQ. The CDR3 here is CASSQEMVRDLLHF. The CDR3 DNA reads TGTGCCAGCAGCCAAGAGATGGTGCGGGATCTCTTACACTTC.

This rearrangement joins TRBV4-2 to TRBJ1-3, with a weak D call TRBD1 (6 bases). With 3 bases removed from V and 0 bases from J, the gap between germline ends came to 9 bases. The CDR3 consists of 15 residues. Germline V gene data show CDR1 as LGHNA and CDR2 as YNFKEQ. The CDR3 sequence is CASSQVGGSGNTIYF. The CDR3 region has the DNA TGTGCCAGCAGCCAGGTAGGGGGCTCTGGAAACACCATATATTTT.

V and J are TRBV6-1 and TRBJ1-5, with D hard to call. CDR3 length equals 14 residues. CDR1 and CDR2 from the germline V gene are MNHNS and SASEGT. V was pared by 6 bases and J by 9 bases, with 18 bases between. The CDR3 region is CASRAAVGSPPQHF. The CDR3 coding sequence is TGTGCCAGCAGAGCCGCGGTAGGGAGTCCGCCCCAGCATTTT.

As to this clone: Additional DNA sequences in this sample encode the identical CDR3. The chain recombines TRBV15 with TRBJ2-7, with D unclear. Trimming left V 0 bases short and J 4 bases short, with 4 bases between. CDR1 is LNHNV and CDR2 is YYDKDF in the germline V gene (reference sequence). This CDR3 has 12 residues. The CDR3 region is CATSRDGYEQYF. The CDR3 DNA follows: TGTGCCACCAGCAGAGATGGTTACGAGCAGTACTTC.

Here the CDR3 reads CASSLLRLAGGKAKNIQYF. The CDR3 DNA reads TGTGCCAGCAGTTTATTAAGGCTAGCGGGAGGCAAAGCCAAAAACATTCAGTACTTC. The rearrangement links TRBV28 to TRBJ2-4, with 11 bases matching TRBD2. CDR3 length: 19 residues. In germline, CDR1 is MDHEN, CDR2 SYDVKM. V dropped 1 base and J dropped 0; count of bases not matched to a gene: 8.

The CDR3 loop is CASSARRAGANTDTQYF. The CDR3 DNA is TGTGCCAGCAGCGCGAGACGGGCGGGGGCCAACACAGATACGCAGTATTTT. The chain couples TRBV11-1 to TRBJ2-3, with D maybe TRBD2 (7 bases). CDR1 is SGHAT and CDR2 is FQDESV in the germline V gene (reference sequence). The CDR3 covers 17 residues. V was shortened by 5 bases and J by 2 bases, with 20 bases between the two germline ends.

V gene TRBV9 combines with J gene TRBJ2-5; 7 bases match TRBD1. The CDR3 is 16 residues long. CDR1 and CDR2 (germline): SGDLS, YYNGEE. With V trimmed by 4 bases and J by 0 bases, 9 bases remained unmatched. The chain's CDR3 is CASSPHSTGNQETQYF. CDR3 nucleotide sequence: TGTGCCAGCAGCCCGCACTCGACAGGGAACCAAGAGACCCAGTACTTC.

The chain couples TRBV5-1 to TRBJ2-5; no reliable D call. Germline V gene data show CDR1 as SGHRS and CDR2 as YFSETQ. V lost 6 bases and J lost 3, with 3 bases in between. The CDR3 loop spans 10 amino acids. In DNA, the CDR3 is TGCGCCAGCAAAGAAGAGACCCAGTACTTC. Protein sequence: CASKEETQYF.

The rearrangement uses TRBV6-6 and TRBJ1-2; TRBD1 agrees at 8 bases. CDR1 and CDR2 (germline): MNHNY, SVGAGI (reference sequence). The CDR3 has 15 amino acids. The junction had 11 bases not matched to a gene; V was cut back by 6 bases and J by 5 bases. The CDR3 region has the DNA TGTGCCAGCAGGGAAGGAGGGACAGGATTTTATGGCTACACCTTC. It is translated as CASREGGTGFYGYTF.

V usage is TRBV9 and J usage is TRBJ2-1; weak D call: TRBD2 (7 bases). The CDR3 consists of 16 residues. Germline V CDR1 and CDR2: SGDLS, YYNGEE. With 0 bases removed from V and 8 bases from J, the gap between germline ends came to 18 bases. The CDR3, as DNA: TGTGCCAGCAGCGTAGATCAGGGGAGCGGGGCCTATGAGCAGTTCTTC. Its translation: CASSVDQGSGAYEQFF.

This chain uses TRBV11-2 with TRBJ2-5; TRBD1 might be the D (5 bases). This CDR3 contains 16 residues. Between the trimmed V and J ends, which lost 5 bases and 3 bases, there was a span of 19 bases. Germline V gene lookup returns CDR1 SGHAT and CDR2 FQNNGV. The CDR3 protein is CASSPGRVADKETQYF. The CDR3 DNA reads TGTGCCAGCAGCCCCGGCAGGGTAGCAGATAAAGAGACCCAGTACTTC.